The 32 T cell receptor beta chains below all came from one sample that was sequenced in a study of OX40 agonist ivuxolimab in advanced cancers. Profiling relied on immunoSEQ multiplex PCR, and the TCRdb table lists in-frame clones only, not all of them. This table holds under 85,000 clones, roughly 84% found once. The material was CD4+ or CD8+ T cells sorted from blood, obtained in a trial of the OX40 agonist ivuxolimab. Receptors originate from an adult with an advanced solid tumor such as melanoma, head and neck, liver or kidney cancer.

For this clone: A much larger clone lies a single base off, so this may be a read error. This chain connects TRBV7-9 to TRBJ1-6, with a weak D call TRBD1 (6 bases). This CDR3 has 14 amino acids. Germline loops: CDR1 SEHNR, CDR2 FQNEAQ (reference sequence). The V end lost 2 bases, the J end lost 9 bases, and 11 bases lay between the germline ends. In nucleotides, the CDR3 is TGTGCCAGCAGCTTAAGGACAGACACTTCACCCCTCCACTTT. Translated: CASSLRTDTSPLHF.

The chain combines TRBV11-2 with TRBJ2-7; D uncertain. Per the germline V gene, CDR1 is SGHAT and CDR2 is FQNNGV. V gave up 4 bases and J gave up 1 base, with 11 bases separating them. The CDR3 has 14 amino acids. CDR3 in amino acids: CASSSLGQSYEQYF. The CDR3 DNA follows: TGTGCCAGCAGCTCGCTGGGTCAGTCCTACGAGCAGTACTTC.

The V call is TRBV7-2, the J call TRBJ2-5; 10 bases match TRBD1. The J call may be mistaken, given a closer DNA end match to TRBJ2-7. Germline V gene lookup returns CDR1 SGHTA and CDR2 FQGNSA. This CDR3 contains 15 residues. CDR3 region: CASSLGGQGFYEQYF. CDR3 in DNA: TGTGCCAGCAGCTTAGGGGGACAGGGGTTCTACGAGCAGTACTTC.

This sequence joins TRBV6-5 and TRBJ1-2; the match to TRBD1 covers 8 bases. This CDR3 has 14 amino acids. The germline V gene has CDR1 MNHEY and CDR2 SVGAGI. V lost 6 bases, J lost 3 bases, and 6 bases stayed unmatched. The CDR3 sequence: CASRPDRGDYGYTF. The CDR3 DNA reads as TGTGCCAGCAGGCCCGACAGGGGCGACTATGGCTACACCTTC.

This rearrangement joins TRBV9 to TRBJ2-3, with D possibly matching TRBD1 (5 bases). Germline assignment: CDR1 SGDLS and CDR2 YYNGEE. The CDR3 is 15 residues long. The V and J ends lost 1 base and 4 bases respectively, with 13 bases between them. The CDR3 nucleotides read TGTGCCAGCAGCGTACAGGGTTGGCTAGCAGATACGCAGTATTTT. Protein: CASSVQGWLADTQYF.

V gene TRBV19 combines with J gene TRBJ2-5; 9 bases match TRBD2. The last part of the DNA fits TRBJ2-7 better; the J call may be wrong. Germline V gives CDR1 LNHDA, CDR2 SQIVND (reference sequence). CDR3 length: 15 amino acids. CDR3 in amino acids: CASSISGGGAIEQYF. In DNA form, the CDR3 reads TGTGCCAGTAGTATATCTGGCGGGGGGGCGATCGAGCAGTACTTC.

This rearrangement joins TRBV7-2 to TRBJ1-5; the D gene is possibly TRBD1 (5 bases). The V end was cut by 3 bases, the J end by 9 bases, with 15 bases between. CDR1 and CDR2 (germline): SGHTA, FQGNSA. This CDR3 has 14 amino acids. The CDR3 here is CASSLSAGSRPQHF. The CDR3 region has the DNA TGTGCCAGCAGCTTGTCGGCAGGGTCGCGGCCCCAGCATTTT.

This sequence joins TRBV5-6 and TRBJ1-5; a weak D match, TRBD1 (6 bases). The V end was cut by 2 bases, the J end by 5 bases, with 11 bases between. The germline V gene encodes CDR1 SGHDT and CDR2 YYEEEE. The CDR3 has 14 amino acids. Written as DNA, the CDR3 is TGTGCCAGCAGCTTCAGGGGACCCTATCAGCCCCAGCATTTT. Amino acids: CASSFRGPYQPQHF.

This CDR3 is CASSLGQGGQQPQHF. CDR3 sequence (DNA): TGCGCCAGCAGCTTGGGACAGGGGGGACAACAGCCCCAGCATTTT. The chain has TRBV5-1 and TRBJ1-5, with 9 bases matching TRBD1. Germline V gene lookup returns CDR1 SGHRS and CDR2 YFSETQ. This CDR3 comprises 15 residues. J lost 7 bases, V lost 0 bases, and 5 bases had no gene match. Using reference TRBV5-1 and TRBJ1-5 for the parts outside the CDR3, the full variable domain is KAGVTQTPRYLIKTRGQQVTLSCSPISGHRSVSWYQQTPGQGLQFLFEYFSETQRNKGNFPGRFSGRQFSNSRSEMNVSTLELGDSALYLCASSLGQGGQQPQHFGDGTRLSIL.

The gene calls are TRBV7-6 and TRBJ2-7; tentative D call: TRBD1 (5 bases). Trimming took off 0 bases at V and 3 bases at J, with 15 bases between the two ends. CDR3 length: 16 residues. Germline assignment: CDR1 SGHVS and CDR2 FNYEAQ. The CDR3, as DNA: TGTGCCAGCAGCTTAGCGCAGGCAGGGTCCCTCTACGAGCAGTACTTC. Translating gives CASSLAQAGSLYEQYF.

V is TRBV7-9 and J is TRBJ1-1, with D possibly being TRBD1 (5 bases). With 5 bases removed from V and 5 bases from J, the gap between germline ends came to 21 bases. The CDR3 runs to 16 residues. Germline V gene sequence: CDR1 SEHNR, CDR2 FQNEAQ (reference sequence). In DNA, the CDR3 is TGTGCCAGCAGCCACCCCCCTCTCAGGGTTCCGACTGAAGCTTTCTTT. Translating it yields CASSHPPLRVPTEAFF.

In this sample, this clone turned up once. The V gene is TRBV2, the J gene TRBJ1-5, with 7 nucleotides matching TRBD1. The trim removed 3 bases at V and 1 base at J, leaving 12 bases unmatched. Germline V gives CDR1 SNHLY, CDR2 FYNNEI. This CDR3 is built from 18 residues. The DNA for the CDR3 is TGTGCCAGCAGTGACCCTGTGAGACAGGGTATGAGCAATCAGCCCCAGCATTTT. This codes for CASSDPVRQGMSNQPQHF.

The chain uses TRBV28 and TRBJ1-2; D gene unclear. Germline V gene lookup returns CDR1 MDHEN and CDR2 SYDVKM. The germline V and J ends were trimmed by 5 bases and 4 bases, with 14 bases remaining between them. The CDR3 runs to 14 residues. This CDR3 is CASSTSPRSYGYTF. CDR3 DNA: TGTGCCAGCAGTACCTCGCCACGGAGCTATGGCTACACCTTC.

The chain joins TRBV29-1 to TRBJ2-7, with 7 nucleotides matching TRBD1. The V and J ends lost 6 bases and 6 bases, in that order; junction bases with no gene match: 11. This CDR3 region has 13 residues. Germline CDR1 is SQVTM and CDR2 is ANQGSEA. The CDR3 spells CSVTRDSRGEQYF. CDR3 coding DNA: TGCAGCGTCACACGGGACAGCCGGGGCGAGCAGTACTTC.

This chain links TRBV29-1 with TRBJ1-2, with D perhaps TRBD1 (5 bases). Trimming left V 6 bases short and J 1 base short, with 12 bases between. There are 13 residues in the CDR3. Germline CDR1 SQVTM, CDR2 ANQGSEA. The CDR3 DNA sequence: TGCAGCGTCGCCGGAGGGGTTAACTATGGCTACACCTTC. Protein product: CSVAGGVNYGYTF. The whole variable domain, remainder taken from reference TRBV29-1 and TRBJ1-2, is SAVISQKPSRDICQRGTSLTIQCQVDSQVTMMFWYRQQPGQSLTLIATANQGSEATYESGFVIDKFPISRPNLTFSTLTVSNMSPEDSSIYLCSVAGGVNYGYTFGSGTRLTVV.

This chain connects TRBV29-1 to TRBJ1-2; TRBD1 aligns across 7 bases. The germline V gene encodes CDR1 SQVTM and CDR2 ANQGSEA. The V gene end was trimmed by 6 bases and the J gene end by 2 bases; junction bases not matched to a gene: 9. CDR3 length: 14 amino acids. The CDR3 DNA reads as TGCAGCGTGAGTCCATACAGGGGAAACTATGGCTACACCTTC. This gives the protein CSVSPYRGNYGYTF.

The chain combines TRBV6-5 with TRBJ2-7; 7 bases agree with TRBD2. CDR1 MNHEY and CDR2 SVGAGI come from the germline V gene. The CDR3 contains 15 residues. J gave up 4 bases and V 2 bases, and 8 bases lay outside the gene matches. DNA of the CDR3: TGTGCCAGCAGTTACAGCGGGGCAGGGCTTTACGAGCAGTACTTC. It is translated as CASSYSGAGLYEQYF.

The chain combines TRBV7-8 with TRBJ2-7, with D tentatively TRBD2 (6 bases). V was shortened by 2 bases and J by 4 bases, with 15 bases between the two germline ends. This CDR3 comprises 15 residues. Germline CDR1 reads SGHVS; CDR2 reads FQNEAQ. In nucleotides, the CDR3 is TGTGCCAGCAGCTTATTACGGGAGTACCAGTACGAGCAGTACTTC. The encoded protein is CASSLLREYQYEQYF.

The chain carries TRBV11-2 and TRBJ2-1; 13 positions match TRBD2. The V and J ends lost 5 bases and 4 bases, in that order; junction bases with no gene match: 8. The CDR3 consists of 17 residues. Germline CDR1 and CDR2: SGHAT and FQNNGV. CDR3 bases: TGTGCCAGCAGCGCCATACCGGGACTAGCGGGGTACAATGAGCAGTTCTTC. Protein sequence: CASSAIPGLAGYNEQFF.

CDR3 DNA sequence: TGTGCCAGCAGCTTAGGGGCGGGAGCATCAGATACGCAGTATTTT. Its protein is CASSLGAGASDTQYF. The V call is TRBV11-2, the J call TRBJ2-3, with TRBD2 matching over 7 bases. The V gene's germline CDR1 is SGHAT and CDR2 FQNNGV. CDR3 length equals 15 residues. V shed 1 base and J 4 bases; nucleotides not matched to a gene: 5.

The rearrangement uses TRBV28 and TRBJ1-2; D uncertain. Trimming shortened V by 6 bases and J by 8 bases, and 16 bases separated the two germline ends. CDR3 length equals 13 residues. The germline V gene encodes CDR1 MDHEN and CDR2 SYDVKM. Here the CDR3 DNA reads TGTGCCAGCAGCCGAGGTGGTACGTACGGCTACACCTTC. The encoded protein is CASSRGGTYGYTF.

The rearrangement uses TRBV10-3 and TRBJ2-1; D unresolved. CDR1 ENHRY and CDR2 SYGVKD come from the germline V gene. The CDR3 loop spans 16 amino acids. V shed 4 bases and J shed 5 bases, with 18 bases lying between them. In nucleotides, the CDR3 is TGTGCCATCAGTGCCCAAGGGCCCCTTAGCCACAATGAGCAGTTCTTC. It encodes CAISAQGPLSHNEQFF.

V gene TRBV5-1 combines with J gene TRBJ2-7, with a weak D call TRBD2 (5 bases). The CDR3 length is 14 residues. CDR1 and CDR2 from the germline V gene are SGHRS and YFSETQ. V was clipped by 6 bases and J by 3 bases, with 16 bases between them. CDR3 amino acids: CASTSSDRDYEQYF. The CDR3 nucleotides are TGCGCCAGCACCTCCTCAGACCGGGACTACGAGCAGTACTTC. The entire variable domain, with the rest obtained from reference TRBV5-1 and TRBJ2-7, is as follows: KAGVTQTPRYLIKTRGQQVTLSCSPISGHRSVSWYQQTPGQGLQFLFEYFSETQRNKGNFPGRFSGRQFSNSRSEMNVSTLELGDSALYLCASTSSDRDYEQYFGPGTRLTVT.

The rearrangement joins TRBV28 to TRBJ2-7; 9 bases fit TRBD1. CDR1 is MDHEN, CDR2 SYDVKM, per germline. The CDR3 contains 13 residues. V trimming: 6 bases; J trimming: 9 bases; junction bases outside the gene matches: 9. The CDR3 here is CASRRTGAAVQYF. The DNA for the CDR3 is TGTGCCAGCAGAAGGACAGGGGCGGCTGTGCAGTACTTC.

The chain has TRBV6-6 and TRBJ2-4, with D unresolved. Germline V CDR1 and CDR2: MNHNY, SVGAGI (reference sequence). V was cut by 7 bases and J by 8 bases, with 21 bases left in between. The CDR3 runs to 15 residues. In DNA form, the CDR3 reads TGTGCCAGCACCTCGGCCCTCGGCCTGGTAGACATTCAGTACTTC. Amino acid sequence: CASTSALGLVDIQYF.

The chain employs TRBV5-6 and TRBJ2-5; unclear D gene. Between the trimmed V and J ends, which lost 2 bases and 5 bases, there was a span of 13 bases. Germline-derived CDR1 and CDR2 are SGHDT and YYEEEE. The CDR3 is 14 residues long. CDR3 sequence reads: CASSFQALGETQYF. The CDR3 nucleotides are TGTGCCAGCAGCTTTCAGGCCTTAGGGGAGACCCAGTACTTC.

This sequence joins TRBV5-8 and TRBJ2-1, with D maybe TRBD2 (7 bases). V was pared by 0 bases and J by 9 bases, with 25 bases between. The CDR3 length is 18 residues. The V gene's germline CDR1 is SGHTS and CDR2 YDEGEE. The DNA of the CDR3 is TGTGCCAGCAGCTTGGAGCAGTTAGCGGGTCCAAAGGACAGTGAGCAGTTCTTC. Translation: CASSLEQLAGPKDSEQFF.

The table lists this clone with a count of one. Relative to the germline gene, one junction end is altered; a read error may explain this. The genes are TRBV7-6 and TRBJ1-5, with D perhaps matching TRBD1 (5 bases). Germline V gives CDR1 SGHVS, CDR2 FNYEAQ. The CDR3 is made up of 14 amino acids. CDR3 bases: TGTGCCAGCAGCCCGGACAAGGGCAAACAGCCCCAGCATTTT. Its protein product is CASSPDKGKQPQHF. Drawing the rest from reference TRBV7-6 and TRBJ1-5, the complete variable domain is GAGVSQSPRYKVTKRGQDVALRCDPISGHVSLYWYRQALGQGPEFLTYFNYEAQQDKSGLPNDRFSAERPEGSISTLTIQRTEQRDSAMYRCASSPDKGKQPQHFGDGTRLSIL.

This clone appeared once. The V call is TRBV18, the J call TRBJ2-1; maybe TRBD2 (5 bases). The CDR3 is 14 residues long. With 3 bases removed from V and 9 bases from J, the gap between germline ends came to 15 bases. Per germline, CDR1 KGHSH and CDR2 LQKENI. In nucleotides, the CDR3 is TGTGCCAGCTCACCCCCTGGAGGATTCAGTGAGCAGTTCTTC. Translated: CASSPPGGFSEQFF.

The J gene is TRBJ2-7, the V gene TRBV7-9, with TRBD1 matching 8 bases. Per germline, CDR1 SEHNR and CDR2 FQNEAQ (reference sequence). The CDR3 runs to 14 residues. The J segment lost 2 bases and the V segment lost 6 bases, leaving 6 bases of the junction unmatched. The CDR3 reads CASSMTGVTYEQYF. CDR3 DNA sequence: TGTGCCAGCAGTATGACAGGGGTTACCTACGAGCAGTACTTC.

The chain links TRBV6-6 to TRBJ2-1; 8 positions match TRBD2. CDR1 is MNHNY, CDR2 SVGAGI, per germline (reference sequence). This CDR3 spans 15 amino acids. The ends lost 2 bases at V and 16 bases at J; junction bases unmatched: 16. The CDR3 reads CASSYVPGGASRRFF. For the CDR3, the DNA is TGTGCCAGCAGTTACGTCCCCGGGGGGGCCAGTCGTCGCTTCTTC.

The gene calls are TRBV7-2 and TRBJ1-4; 8 bases line up with TRBD1. Germline CDR1 and CDR2: SGHTA and FQGNSA. The CDR3 has 15 residues. The ends lost 5 bases at V and 4 bases at J; junction bases unmatched: 6. As DNA, the CDR3 is TGTGCCAGCAGCCCACGACAGGGGAGTAATGAAAAACTGTTTTTT. Encoded protein: CASSPRQGSNEKLFF.